This record looks at one T cell receptor beta chain sequence and its context. Its cognate antigen is unknown. The whole isolated RNA underwent reverse transcription, so sequencing captured expressed TCRB transcripts. Repertoires were generated with immunoSEQ multiplex PCR, while TCRdb's copy carries only in-frame clones and drops some. Of around 300,000 clones in the sample, around 7.3% were seen once. Germline CDR1 and CDR2: LNHNV and YYDKDF (reference sequence). Trimming left V 9 bases short and J 1 base short, with 6 bases between. The length of the CDR3 is 11 residues. This sample is part of a study of beta chain features in type 1 diabetes. General study points: Type 1 diabetes patients had fewer VDJ junction insertions and more deletions.

The chain carries TRBV15 and TRBJ1-1; D uncertain. Input material: central memory CD4+ T cells from blood. This TCR derives from a woman between 18 and 29 years old in good health. CDR3 DNA: TGTGCCACTGAAGGGAACACTGAAGCTTTCTTT. Residues: CATEGNTEAFF.